The 10 T cell receptor beta chains presented below share a single source sample, sequenced in a study of blood T cell repertoires in COVID-19. The data were produced by immunoSEQ multiplex PCR, yet TCRdb's version contains in-frame clones alone and is incomplete. The sample holds approximately 65,000 clones, approximately 86% seen once. Sequenced material: peripheral blood. All receptors derive from a man between 50 and 59 years old with acute or convalescent COVID-19.

This chain connects TRBV19 to TRBJ1-2, with 7 bases lining up with TRBD1. The V gene's germline CDR1 is LNHDA and CDR2 SQIVND (reference sequence). Trimming removed 6 bases from V and 4 bases from J; junction bases left unmatched: 14. This CDR3 is built from 16 residues. DNA of the CDR3: TGTGCCAGTAGCAAAATCCGACAGGGCGCCTCCTATGGCTACACCTTC. This translates into CASSKIRQGASYGYTF.

As DNA, the CDR3 is TGTGCCAGCTCACCCCGTCGGGGCGGGGACACTGAAGCTTTCTTT. It yields the protein CASSPRRGGDTEAFF. The V call is TRBV18, the J call TRBJ1-1; D perhaps matches TRBD1 (5 bases). Germline loops: CDR1 KGHSH, CDR2 LQKENI. V shed 3 bases and J shed 3 bases, with 14 bases lying between them. The CDR3 extends over 15 amino acids.

The chain joins TRBV2 to TRBJ2-5; 8 nucleotides line up with TRBD2. With 8 bases clipped from V and 1 base from J, the junction kept 6 bases outside the gene matches. The germline CDR1 and CDR2 sequences are SNHLY and FYNNEI. The CDR3 spans 14 residues. CDR3 coding DNA: TGTGCCAGCCATGACCGGGAGGGCCAAGAGACCCAGTACTTC. The encoded protein is CASHDREGQETQYF. Complete variable domain (other parts from reference TRBV2 and TRBJ2-5): EPEVTQTPSHQVTQMGQEVILRCVPISNHLYFYWYRQILGQKVEFLVSFYNNEISEKSEIFDDQFSVERPDGSNFTLKIRSTKLEDSAMYFCASHDREGQETQYFGPGTRLLVL.

The chain recombines TRBV5-4 with TRBJ2-1, with 8 bases matching TRBD2. Germline V gene sequence: CDR1 SGHNT, CDR2 YYREEE (reference sequence). V lost 4 bases, J lost 3 bases, and 6 bases stayed unmatched. CDR3 length: 15 amino acids. CDR3 in amino acids: CASSPELAVYNEQFF. Here the CDR3 DNA reads TGTGCCAGCAGCCCCGAACTAGCGGTCTACAATGAGCAGTTCTTC. Full variable domain (rest looked up from reference TRBV5-4 and TRBJ2-1): ETGVTQSPTHLIKTRGQQVTLRCSSQSGHNTVSWYQQALGQGPQFIFQYYREEENGRGNFPPRFSGLQFPNYSSELNVNALELDDSALYLCASSPELAVYNEQFFGPGTRLTVL.

The CDR3 DNA reads TGTGCCAGCAGCTTATGGGCCCGGGACAAAAACATTCAGTACTTC. Protein sequence: CASSLWARDKNIQYF. The J gene is TRBJ2-4, the V gene TRBV7-2; TRBD2 is a possible D gene (5 bases). This CDR3 is 15 amino acids long. Trimming stripped 2 bases from V and 3 bases from J, with 11 bases between. CDR1 is SGHTA, CDR2 FQGNSA, per germline.

Worth noting for this clone: Compared with germline, one end of the junction differs, possibly owing to a read error. The V and J genes are TRBV6-5 and TRBJ1-2, with D uncertain. The CDR3 is 13 residues long. Germline values: CDR1 MNHEY, CDR2 SVGAGI. The CDR3: CASSYSSNYGYTF. DNA for the CDR3: TGTGCCAGCAGCTACTCTAGTAACTATGGCTACACCTTC.

The genes are TRBV18 and TRBJ2-1; 11 bases fit TRBD1. Germline V CDR1 and CDR2: KGHSH, LQKENI. The CDR3 extends over 16 amino acids. The V and J ends lost 1 base and 6 bases, in that order; junction bases with no gene match: 5. This CDR3 is CASSPQFGTGGNEQFF. As DNA, the CDR3 is TGTGCCAGCTCACCACAGTTCGGGACAGGGGGCAATGAGCAGTTCTTC.

This clone was recorded once. CDR3 region: CATSRGPAGEAFF. The CDR3 coding sequence is TGTGCCACCAGCAGAGGGCCGGCAGGGGAAGCTTTCTTT. The J gene is TRBJ1-1, the V gene TRBV15; TRBD1 is a possible D gene (5 bases). Germline lookup yields CDR1 LNHNV and CDR2 YYDKDF (reference sequence). V was clipped by 1 base and J by 8 bases, with 11 bases between them. The CDR3 runs to 13 residues.

The chain employs TRBV27 and TRBJ1-6; 7 nucleotides match TRBD1. This CDR3 spans 15 amino acids. From germline, CDR1 is MNHEY and CDR2 SMNVEV (reference sequence). Trimming cost V 5 bases and J 10 bases; bases outside gene matches: 11. The CDR3 DNA reads as TGTGCCAGCAGTCCCGACAGGGTCGGGGCCTCACCCCTCCACTTT. It codes for CASSPDRVGASPLHF.

This chain uses TRBV23-1 with TRBJ2-3; D is perhaps TRBD2 (6 bases). TRBV23-1 is filed as an ORF, its function uncertain. The CDR3 length is 18 residues. V was clipped by 0 bases and J by 4 bases, with 20 bases between them. The CDR3 region is CASSQSGGPTPGADTQYF. Here the CDR3 DNA reads TGCGCCAGCAGTCAATCGGGGGGTCCGACTCCCGGGGCAGATACGCAGTATTTT.